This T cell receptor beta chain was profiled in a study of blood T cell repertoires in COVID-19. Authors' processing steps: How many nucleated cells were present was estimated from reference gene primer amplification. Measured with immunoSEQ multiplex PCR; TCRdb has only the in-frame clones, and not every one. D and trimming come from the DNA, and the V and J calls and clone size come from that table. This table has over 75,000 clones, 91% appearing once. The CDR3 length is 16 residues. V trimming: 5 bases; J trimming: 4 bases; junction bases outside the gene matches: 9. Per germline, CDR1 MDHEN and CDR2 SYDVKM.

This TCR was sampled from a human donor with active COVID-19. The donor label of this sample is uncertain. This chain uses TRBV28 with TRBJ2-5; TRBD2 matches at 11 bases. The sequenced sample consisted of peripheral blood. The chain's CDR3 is CASSASGGPQLETQYF. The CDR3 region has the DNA TGTGCCAGCAGTGCTAGCGGGGGGCCCCAGTTAGAGACCCAGTACTTC. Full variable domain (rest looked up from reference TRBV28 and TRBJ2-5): DVKVTQSSRYLVKRTGEKVFLECVQDMDHENMFWYRQDPGLGLRLIYFSYDVKMKEKGDIPEGYSVSREKKERFSLILESASTNQTSMYLCASSASGGPQLETQYFGPGTRLLVL.